What follows are 28 T cell receptor beta chains derived from one specimen sequenced in a study of chemoradiotherapy in HPV16-positive cancers (dated by TCRdb to the early 2020s). The library was produced with the immunoSEQ multiplex PCR assay. TCRdb re-hosts the immuneACCESS table, in-frame sequences only. Its copies lack some clones; in the studies checked, an unresolved V gene accounts for under half of them, and the cause for the rest is not known. This sample holds roughly 8,400 clones; 71% were observed only once. The leading ten clones occupy about 10% of the sample. Specimen collection occurred from a patient who underwent chemoradiotherapy. Receptors originate from a human donor with HPV-associated anogenital cancer.

This chain connects TRBV18 to TRBJ1-2; the D is unclear. The CDR3 is 13 amino acids. V was cut by 3 bases and J by 3 bases, with 8 bases left in between. The germline gives CDR1 KGHSH, CDR2 LQKENI. This chain's CDR3 is CASSPSFDYGYTF. The CDR3, as DNA: TGTGCCAGCTCACCTTCTTTCGACTATGGCTACACCTTC.

V gene TRBV5-6 combines with J gene TRBJ2-2, with 9 bases lining up with TRBD1. The CDR3 totals 18 residues. Germline V gene sequence: CDR1 SGHDT, CDR2 YYEEEE. Trimming cost V 5 bases and J 2 bases; bases outside gene matches: 13. The DNA for the CDR3 is TGTGCCAGCAGTCATGGCGTTGGGACAGGGTATAACACCGGGGAGCTGTTTTTT. Protein product: CASSHGVGTGYNTGELFF.

The V gene is TRBV5-1, the J gene TRBJ2-7; the D gene is possibly TRBD2 (7 bases). CDR1 is SGHRS and CDR2 is YFSETQ in the germline V gene. The length of the CDR3 is 14 residues. Trimming removed 2 bases at V and 2 bases at J, with 11 bases between. CDR3 sequence: CASSLRGATYEQYF. The CDR3 nucleotides are TGCGCCAGCAGCTTACGGGGGGCTACCTACGAGCAGTACTTC.

This clone has more than one count but fewer than ten. This chain links TRBV27 with TRBJ2-3; 7 bases agree with TRBD1. This CDR3 spans 13 amino acids. Germline V gives CDR1 MNHEY, CDR2 SMNVEV (reference sequence). The junction had 3 bases not matched to a gene; V was cut back by 8 bases and J by 1 base. CDR3 sequence reads: CASLDRRTDTQYF. CDR3 DNA sequence: TGTGCCAGCTTGGACAGGCGCACAGATACGCAGTATTTT.

The V gene is TRBV2, the J gene TRBJ2-7; D may correspond to TRBD1 or TRBD2 (5 bases each). V shed 4 bases and J shed 4 bases, with 8 bases lying between them. Germline lookup yields CDR1 SNHLY and CDR2 FYNNEI. The CDR3 is 12 amino acids. Written as DNA, the CDR3 is TGTGCCAGCAGTGTCTGGGGGTACGAGCAGTACTTC. This codes for CASSVWGYEQYF. Drawing the rest from reference TRBV2 and TRBJ2-7, the complete variable domain is EPEVTQTPSHQVTQMGQEVILRCVPISNHLYFYWYRQILGQKVEFLVSFYNNEISEKSEIFDDQFSVERPDGSNFTLKIRSTKLEDSAMYFCASSVWGYEQYFGPGTRLTVT.

This rearrangement joins TRBV6-4 to TRBJ2-3; possible D gene TRBD2, 7 bases. The CDR3 runs to 16 residues. The germline V and J ends were trimmed by 0 bases and 2 bases, with 12 bases remaining between them. The germline CDR1 and CDR2 sequences are MRHNA and SNTAGT. Here the CDR3 reads CASSDSAGAVTDTQYF. CDR3 nucleotides: TGTGCCAGCAGTGACTCGGCGGGGGCTGTCACAGATACGCAGTATTTT.

In this sample, this clone turned up a few times. The gene calls are TRBV5-1 and TRBJ1-2; 10 bases line up with TRBD1. The CDR3 is 15 residues long. The ends lost 4 bases at V and 7 bases at J; junction bases unmatched: 10. Germline CDR1 and CDR2: SGHRS and YFSETQ. CDR3 DNA: TGCGCCAGCAGCCCATTGACAGGGGGCAGTTTTGGCTACACCTTC. Protein product: CASSPLTGGSFGYTF. Filled out from reference TRBV5-1 and TRBJ1-2, the complete variable domain reads KAGVTQTPRYLIKTRGQQVTLSCSPISGHRSVSWYQQTPGQGLQFLFEYFSETQRNKGNFPGRFSGRQFSNSRSEMNVSTLELGDSALYLCASSPLTGGSFGYTFGSGTRLTVV.

This clone has a handful of counts. The J gene is TRBJ2-3, the V gene TRBV4-2; 9 positions match TRBD2. CDR3 length: 16 amino acids. The J segment lost 2 bases and the V segment lost 6 bases, leaving 9 bases of the junction unmatched. Germline lookup yields CDR1 LGHNA and CDR2 YNFKEQ. The CDR3 DNA reads TGTGCCAGCAGTTACTCCTCTAGCGGGGCCACAGATACGCAGTATTTT. Its protein product is CASSYSSSGATDTQYF.

This clone appeared a few times. The V and J genes are TRBV10-3 and TRBJ1-2; 8 bases agree with TRBD1. The junction had 12 bases not matched to a gene; V was cut back by 5 bases and J by 4 bases. Germline V gives CDR1 ENHRY, CDR2 SYGVKD. The CDR3 is 16 amino acids. CDR3 nucleotides: TGTGCCATCAGTCCTGATCGGACAGGGAGCAGCTATGGCTACACCTTC. Protein product: CAISPDRTGSSYGYTF.

The gene calls are TRBV19 and TRBJ2-5; perhaps D is TRBD1 or TRBD2 (5 bases each). Trimming removed 1 base from V and 5 bases from J, with 14 bases in between. CDR3 length equals 15 residues. Germline lookup yields CDR1 LNHDA and CDR2 SQIVND (reference sequence). This CDR3 is CASSIGGAPLETQYF. CDR3 bases: TGTGCCAGTAGTATAGGAGGGGCGCCTTTGGAGACCCAGTACTTC.

The rearrangement links TRBV5-1 to TRBJ2-7; TRBD2 might be the D (6 bases). This CDR3 has 17 amino acids. V lost 0 bases and J 0 bases, leaving 16 bases between the germline ends. Germline assignment: CDR1 SGHRS and CDR2 YFSETQ. CDR3 in amino acids: CASSLAPWQGGSYEQYF. The CDR3 bases are TGCGCCAGCAGCTTGGCCCCCTGGCAGGGAGGCTCCTACGAGCAGTACTTC.

The chain recombines TRBV11-2 with TRBJ1-3; unclear D gene. V lost 4 bases to trimming and J lost 4 bases, with 8 bases between them. There are 13 residues in the CDR3. Germline-derived CDR1 and CDR2 are SGHAT and FQNNGV. The CDR3 nucleotides are TGTGCCAGCAGCTGGTCTCTAGGAAACACCATATATTTT. The encoded protein is CASSWSLGNTIYF.

The chain has TRBV4-2 and TRBJ1-1, with D maybe TRBD1 (6 bases). Germline loops: CDR1 LGHNA, CDR2 YNFKEQ. The CDR3 extends over 16 amino acids. V was pared by 3 bases and J by 3 bases, with 17 bases between. The CDR3 bases are TGTGCCAGCAGCCATAGGGGGAAACAGGGAGACACTGAAGCTTTCTTT. Residues: CASSHRGKQGDTEAFF.

The J gene is TRBJ2-5, the V gene TRBV6-5; TRBD2 might be the D (7 bases). Trimming took off 7 bases at V and 4 bases at J, with 16 bases between the two ends. The germline V gene has CDR1 MNHEY and CDR2 SVGAGI. This CDR3 has 14 amino acids. CDR3 in DNA: TGTGCCAGCAACTCCGGGGGGCCCATAGAGACCCAGTACTTC. Translation: CASNSGGPIETQYF.

The table lists this clone with a count of one. Other DNA sequences from this sample encode an identical CDR3 as well. This chain links TRBV27 with TRBJ1-2; D is perhaps TRBD1 (5 bases). Trimming pared 4 bases from V and 8 bases from J, leaving 14 bases between. The CDR3 is 13 residues long. CDR1 is MNHEY and CDR2 is SMNVEV in the germline V gene (reference sequence). CDR3: CASSSGVLGGYTF. CDR3 bases: TGTGCCAGCAGTTCGGGGGTCCTTGGCGGCTACACCTTC.

The chain carries TRBV19 and TRBJ2-3, with 13 bases fitting TRBD2. Germline loops: CDR1 LNHDA, CDR2 SQIVND (reference sequence). Trimming removed 4 bases from V and 2 bases from J; junction bases left unmatched: 9. The CDR3 contains 18 residues. CDR3: CASSNPRGLAGDTDTQYF. DNA of the CDR3: TGTGCCAGTAGTAATCCCCGCGGACTAGCGGGGGACACAGATACGCAGTATTTT.

The chain is built from TRBV6-1 and TRBJ1-5; possibly TRBD1 for D (6 bases). Looked up from germline, CDR1 is MNHNS and CDR2 is SASEGT. The ends were cut back, 7 bases at V and 0 bases at J, with 13 bases in the middle. The CDR3 spans 15 residues. The CDR3 reads CASTQGQNSNQPQHF. CDR3 DNA: TGTGCCAGCACCCAGGGGCAGAATAGCAATCAGCCCCAGCATTTT.

CDR3 DNA: TGTGCCTGGAATCAGGGGAGGACAGATACGCAGTATTTT. This sequence encodes CAWNQGRTDTQYF. This chain uses TRBV30 with TRBJ2-3; tentatively, D is TRBD1 or TRBD2 (6 bases each). The CDR3 is made up of 13 amino acids. Germline CDR1 is GTSNPN and CDR2 is SVGIG (reference sequence). With 4 bases removed from V and 3 bases from J, the gap between germline ends came to 11 bases.

This chain uses TRBV28 with TRBJ1-4; possibly TRBD1 for D (5 bases). Germline loops: CDR1 MDHEN, CDR2 SYDVKM. The CDR3 spans 16 residues. Trimming removed 2 bases at V and 0 bases at J, with 10 bases between. CDR3 loop: CASSLEDTATNEKLFF. The CDR3 DNA follows: TGTGCCAGCAGTTTAGAGGACACCGCAACTAATGAAAAACTGTTTTTT.

The CDR3 loop is CASSEDSPGTGSEAFF. The CDR3 DNA sequence: TGTGCCAGCAGTGAAGACAGTCCCGGGACAGGGTCTGAAGCTTTCTTT. The chain carries TRBV2 and TRBJ1-1; TRBD1 agrees at 9 bases. Per the germline V gene, CDR1 is SNHLY and CDR2 is FYNNEI. The CDR3 is 16 amino acids. V dropped 1 base and J dropped 6; count of bases not matched to a gene: 9.

This clone was detected only a few times. V is TRBV15 and J is TRBJ1-5, with D perhaps TRBD1 (6 bases). The CDR3 is 15 amino acids. V was clipped by 3 bases and J by 7 bases, with 16 bases between them. CDR1 LNHNV and CDR2 YYDKDF come from the germline V gene (reference sequence). The CDR3 is CATSSGDAGDQPQHF. DNA for the CDR3: TGTGCCACCAGCAGCGGGGACGCAGGGGACCAGCCCCAGCATTTT.

This clone was seen more than once but under ten times. The CDR3 region has the DNA TGTGCCAGCAGCTTAGGACAGTTCAATCAGCCCCAGCATTTT. Translating it yields CASSLGQFNQPQHF. The V gene is TRBV11-2, the J gene TRBJ1-5, with D possibly TRBD1 on 5 matching bases. This CDR3 has 14 residues. V shed 1 base and J shed 3 bases, with 7 bases lying between them. CDR1 is SGHAT, CDR2 FQNNGV, per germline.

The chain carries TRBV29-1 and TRBJ1-2, with D possibly TRBD1 on 6 matching bases. Trimming stripped 6 bases from V and 7 bases from J, with 15 bases between. CDR1 and CDR2 from the germline V gene are SQVTM and ANQGSEA. There are 12 residues in the CDR3. The CDR3 DNA sequence: TGCAGCGTAGAACAGGGAGACCGTGGCTACACCTTC. This encodes CSVEQGDRGYTF.

The chain has TRBV2 and TRBJ2-1; TRBD2 matches at 12 bases. CDR1 SNHLY and CDR2 FYNNEI come from the germline V gene. This CDR3 contains 15 residues. The junction had 2 bases not matched to a gene; V was cut back by 4 bases and J by 4 bases. CDR3 nucleotides: TGTGCCAGCAGTGGGACTAGCGGGGATTACAATGAGCAGTTCTTC. This sequence encodes CASSGTSGDYNEQFF. Variable domain in full (rest from reference TRBV2 and TRBJ2-1): EPEVTQTPSHQVTQMGQEVILRCVPISNHLYFYWYRQILGQKVEFLVSFYNNEISEKSEIFDDQFSVERPDGSNFTLKIRSTKLEDSAMYFCASSGTSGDYNEQFFGPGTRLTVL.

In DNA form, the CDR3 reads TGTGCCAGTAGTACTCGGGACAGGGTGAGTAATGAGCAGTTCTTC. Protein product: CASSTRDRVSNEQFF. This chain uses TRBV19 with TRBJ2-1; 9 bases are shared with TRBD1. The CDR3 is 15 residues long. V was clipped by 4 bases and J by 7 bases; unmatched bases: 8. Germline CDR1 reads LNHDA; CDR2 reads SQIVND (reference sequence).

The rearrangement uses TRBV4-1 and TRBJ2-4; 8 bases match TRBD2. The CDR3 has 18 amino acids. V lost 1 base to trimming and J lost 0 bases; unmatched junction nucleotides: 8. Germline assignment: CDR1 MGHRA and CDR2 YSYEKL. The CDR3 protein is CASSQGTSFLRAKNIQYF. CDR3 nucleotide sequence: TGCGCCAGCAGCCAAGGGACTAGCTTCCTGAGAGCCAAAAACATTCAGTACTTC.

A few counts support this clone. Here the CDR3 reads CAISSGTVYGYTF. CDR3 in DNA: TGTGCCATCAGTTCCGGGACGGTGTATGGCTACACCTTC. The genes are TRBV10-3 and TRBJ1-2, with D possibly being TRBD1 (5 bases). This CDR3 spans 13 amino acids. The germline V gene has CDR1 ENHRY and CDR2 SYGVKD. V was trimmed by 5 bases and J by 5 bases, leaving 12 bases between them.

As for this clone: Relative to the germline gene, one junction end is altered; a read error may explain this. This rearrangement joins TRBV6-7 to TRBJ2-7, with D perhaps TRBD1 (5 bases). TRBV6-7 is labeled an ORF, and its function is uncertain. CDR3 length: 11 residues. DNA of the CDR3: TGCGCCCCAGGGCAGACCTACGAGCAGTACTTC. This gives the protein CAPGQTYEQYF.